The table lists the clone carrying this T cell receptor (beta chain) with many counts. The CDR3 extends 3 residues past the end of the read, so its final part is completed from the germline J gene. Donors gave roughly 5 to 8 ml heparinized peripheral whole blood. Germline CDR1 reads GTSNPN; CDR2 reads SVGIG (reference sequence). V dropped 3 bases and J dropped 6; count of bases not matched to a gene: 8. The CDR3 has 15 amino acids. TCRdb keeps only in-frame clones here, not all; method: immunoSEQ multiplex PCR. The sample presents some 53,000 clones, none singletons. This sample is part of a study of T cell clonality in common variable immunodeficiency.

This receptor was taken from a person between 18 and 70 years old in good health. The specimen was peripheral blood mononuclear cells. The genes are TRBV30 and TRBJ2-5, with 12 bases aligning to TRBD2. CDR3 sequence reads: CAWSGLTSGGKTQYF. CDR3 DNA, as far as it was read: TGTGCCTGGAGCGGTCTGACTAGCGGGGGTAAGACC.